These 25 T cell receptor beta chains were sequenced from one sample in a study of CD8 T cells in Susac syndrome. cDNA came from 0.5 to 1 ug RNA primed by random hexamers. Via MiXCR, TCRdb re-called the immunoSEQ multiplex PCR reads, giving one row per CDR3 protein. Of 95,000 to 150,000 distinct CDR3 sequences listed, just under 95% are singletons. Material: CD8+ T cells from PBMCs. These receptors all come from a human donor with Susac syndrome.

The chain joins TRBV3-1 to TRBJ2-7; no clear D gene. The CDR3 totals 13 residues. Germline V lookup: CDR1 LGHDT, CDR2 YNNKEL (reference sequence). V shed 0 bases and J shed 3 bases, with 6 bases lying between them. CDR3 sequence: CASSQEVVYEQYF. CDR3 nucleotides: TGTGCCAGCAGCCAAGAGGTAGTCTACGAGCAGTACTTC.

This chain links TRBV18 with TRBJ2-3; TRBD2 aligns across 11 bases. The J segment lost 6 bases and the V segment lost 5 bases, leaving 4 bases of the junction unmatched. The length of the CDR3 is 14 residues. The germline V gene has CDR1 KGHSH and CDR2 LQKENI. The CDR3, as DNA: TGTGCCAGCTCATCCGGGACTAGCGGCGATACGCAGTATTTT. Its translation is CASSSGTSGDTQYF.

The CDR3: CASRPWANSPLHF. CDR3 DNA sequence: TGTGCCAGCAGACCTTGGGCTAATTCACCCCTCCACTTT. The rearrangement uses TRBV12-3 or TRBV12-4 and TRBJ1-6; D is undetermined. Trimming took 6 bases from V and 6 from J, leaving 9 bases between them. The CDR3 spans 13 residues.

The chain joins TRBV19 to TRBJ1-1, with D uncertain. Germline CDR1 is LNHDA and CDR2 is SQIVND (reference sequence). V gave up 3 bases and J gave up 2 bases, with 7 bases separating them. This CDR3 has 13 residues. The CDR3 sequence: CASSISANTEAFF. CDR3 DNA sequence: TGTGCCAGTAGTATTTCCGCAAACACTGAAGCTTTCTTT.

This chain uses TRBV13 with TRBJ2-7, with 8 nucleotides matching TRBD1. The V and J ends lost 5 bases and 6 bases, in that order; junction bases with no gene match: 6. This CDR3 has 13 residues. Germline assignment: CDR1 PRHDT and CDR2 FYEKMQ (reference sequence). The CDR3 DNA is TGTGCCAGCAGCCCTCAGGGGGCCCTCGAGCAGTACTTC. It translates to CASSPQGALEQYF.

This clonotype appeared a single time. The chain is built from TRBV6-1 and TRBJ1-2, with D possibly TRBD1 on 5 matching bases. Trimming cost V 5 bases and J 6 bases, with 16 bases left between them. The CDR3 contains 14 residues. Germline lookup yields CDR1 MNHNS and CDR2 SASEGT. This chain's CDR3 is CASSTYLGPDGYTF. The CDR3 DNA is TGTGCCAGCAGTACCTACTTGGGGCCGGATGGCTACACCTTC.

The rearrangement links TRBV29-1 to TRBJ2-3; 15 bases fit TRBD2. J was trimmed by 0 bases and V by 7 bases; bases with no gene match: 5. The germline V gene encodes CDR1 SQVTM and CDR2 ANQGSEA. The CDR3 loop spans 16 amino acids. CDR3 coding DNA: TGCAGCGCGGCCGGGACTAGCGGGGGGAGCACAGATACGCAGTATTTT. Amino acid sequence: CSAAGTSGGSTDTQYF.

The count of this clonotype is one. The chain carries TRBV20-1 and TRBJ1-5; TRBD1 matches 12 bases. Trimming removed 6 bases from V and 7 bases from J; junction bases left unmatched: 10. The CDR3 totals 15 residues. Germline V gene lookup returns CDR1 DFQATT and CDR2 SNEGSKA (reference sequence). CDR3 nucleotide sequence: TGCAGTGCCACCCCCGGGACAGGGGGCTGGCAGCCCCAGCATTTT. Its protein product is CSATPGTGGWQPQHF.

This clonotype appeared a single time. The chain links TRBV7-9 to TRBJ1-6; 11 bases map to TRBD1. Germline assignment: CDR1 SEHNR and CDR2 FQNEAQ (reference sequence). After removal of 0 bases from V and 7 bases from J, the junction contained 2 bases not matched to a gene. This CDR3 comprises 16 residues. The CDR3 bases are TGTGCCAGCAGCTTAGCGAGGACAGGGGGCAATTCACCCCTCCACTTT. Its translation: CASSLARTGGNSPLHF.

The chain is built from TRBV30 and TRBJ1-2; the D is unclear. From germline, CDR1 is GTSNPN and CDR2 SVGIG (reference sequence). The CDR3 runs 14 residues. V gave up 0 bases and J gave up 0 bases, with 8 bases separating them. CDR3 sequence (DNA): TGTGCCTGGAGTGTTTGGGAGTCTAACTATGGCTACACCTTC. Amino acid sequence: CAWSVWESNYGYTF.

The chain joins TRBV7-9 to TRBJ1-2; TRBD1 is a possible D gene (5 bases). Germline CDR1 SEHNR, CDR2 FQNEAQ (reference sequence). The CDR3 length is 12 residues. V lost 2 bases and J lost 8, with 9 bases in between. CDR3 bases: TGTGCCAGCAGCTTATCAGGGCTGGGCTACACCTTC. This translates into CASSLSGLGYTF.

The chain uses TRBV6-2 or TRBV6-3 and TRBJ2-6; D call uncertain. V was trimmed by 5 bases and J by 1 base, leaving 9 bases between them. CDR3 length: 15 amino acids. Germline CDR1 and CDR2: MNHEY and SVGEGT. CDR3 coding DNA: TGTGCCAGCAGTAAACGTGGGTCTGGGGCCAACGTCCTGACTTTC. Its translation is CASSKRGSGANVLTF.

V and J are TRBV5-1 and TRBJ2-3, with 9 bases lining up with TRBD2. The V and J ends lost 2 bases and 6 bases, in that order; junction bases with no gene match: 1. Germline V gene data show CDR1 as SGHRS and CDR2 as YFSETQ. The CDR3 spans 13 residues. The DNA of the CDR3 is TGCGCCAGCAGCTTAAGCGGGGGGGATACGCAGTATTTT. Its protein is CASSLSGGDTQYF.

The rearrangement joins TRBV14 to TRBJ2-5; no firm D call. Looked up from germline, CDR1 is SGHDN and CDR2 is FVKESK. CDR3 length: 14 residues. V was shortened by 0 bases and J by 1 base, with 6 bases between the two germline ends. The CDR3 loop reads CASSQDQLQETQYF. Here the CDR3 DNA reads TGTGCCAGCAGCCAAGACCAGCTCCAAGAGACCCAGTACTTC.

V and J are TRBV27 and TRBJ2-1; TRBD2 agrees at 11 bases. Per the germline V gene, CDR1 is MNHEY and CDR2 is SMNVEV (reference sequence). V gave up 2 bases and J gave up 8 bases; unmatched junction bases: 8. The CDR3 consists of 16 residues. The CDR3 DNA reads TGTGCCAGCAGTTTAGGAAGTAGCGGGGGGGCCCATGAGCAGTTCTTC. It encodes CASSLGSSGGAHEQFF.

This chain joins TRBV5-4 and TRBJ2-7; possibly TRBD2 for D (5 bases). The CDR3 runs 13 residues. Germline V lookup: CDR1 SGHNT, CDR2 YYREEE (reference sequence). With 6 bases removed from V and 3 bases from J, the gap between germline ends came to 13 bases. DNA for the CDR3: TGTGCCAGCACCCCCGACGGGGACTACGAGCAGTACTTC. It is translated as CASTPDGDYEQYF.

The genes are TRBV18 and TRBJ2-2; D call uncertain. CDR1 and CDR2 from the germline V gene are KGHSH and LQKENI. Trimming cost V 3 bases and J 0 bases, with 11 bases left between them. The CDR3 sequence is 16 residues long. CDR3 loop: CASSPPVNTNTGELFF. The CDR3 DNA follows: TGTGCCAGCTCACCTCCCGTGAACACGAACACCGGGGAGCTGTTTTTT.

The rearrangement uses TRBV7-9 and TRBJ2-5, with 9 nucleotides matching TRBD1. The CDR3 is 15 amino acids. Losses at the gene ends were 5 bases for V and 1 base for J; bases not matched to a gene: 5. Germline V gives CDR1 SEHNR, CDR2 FQNEAQ (reference sequence). CDR3 region: CASSPRDRVQETQYF. For the CDR3, the DNA is TGTGCCAGCAGCCCCAGGGACAGGGTCCAAGAGACCCAGTACTTC.

This chain links TRBV30 with TRBJ1-2, with 7 positions matching TRBD1. The germline CDR1 and CDR2 sequences are GTSNPN and SVGIG (reference sequence). The CDR3 is 15 residues long. The CDR3, as DNA: TGTGCTTCTGGGGGGGACAGCCGAAAGAACTATGGCTACACCTTC. It is translated as CASGGDSRKNYGYTF.

This chain uses TRBV18 with TRBJ1-5; D call uncertain. V was clipped by 5 bases and J by 3 bases, with 5 bases between them. This CDR3 is 12 amino acids long. Per the germline V gene, CDR1 is KGHSH and CDR2 is LQKENI. CDR3 sequence (DNA): TGTGCCAGCTCAGACGTCAATCAGCCCCAGCATTTT. Encoded protein: CASSDVNQPQHF.

The J gene is TRBJ2-1, the V gene TRBV13, with TRBD1 matching 7 bases. Germline loops: CDR1 PRHDT, CDR2 FYEKMQ (reference sequence). CDR3 length: 16 amino acids. V was clipped by 5 bases and J by 6 bases; unmatched bases: 13. The CDR3 region is CASSPYGVRQGNEQFF. Here the CDR3 DNA reads TGTGCCAGCAGCCCCTACGGGGTCCGACAGGGCAATGAGCAGTTCTTC.

J is TRBJ1-2 and V is TRBV4-1; no clear D gene. V was clipped by 5 bases and J by 7 bases, with 17 bases between them. Looked up from germline, CDR1 is MGHRA and CDR2 is YSYEKL. The CDR3 length is 14 residues. The CDR3 DNA reads as TGCGCCAGCAGCTCCCGCCAAACCGGTGGTGGCTACACCTTC. Protein: CASSSRQTGGGYTF.

The chain uses TRBV18 and TRBJ2-7; 8 positions match TRBD2. CDR1 and CDR2 from the germline V gene are KGHSH and LQKENI. V trimming: 2 bases; J trimming: 0 bases; junction bases outside the gene matches: 6. This CDR3 is built from 16 residues. The CDR3: CASSPSGGGDSYEQYF. DNA of the CDR3: TGTGCCAGCTCACCATCGGGGGGGGGCGACTCCTACGAGCAGTACTTC. The whole variable domain, remainder taken from reference TRBV18 and TRBJ2-7, is NAGVMQNPRHLVRRRGQEARLRCSPMKGHSHVYWYRQLPEEGLKFMVYLQKENIIDESGMPKERFSAEFPKEGPSILRIQQVVRGDSAAYFCASSPSGGGDSYEQYFGPGTRLTVT.

The chain links TRBV20-1 to TRBJ2-1, with 8 positions matching TRBD2. The V gene end was trimmed by 1 base and the J gene end by 6 bases; junction bases not matched to a gene: 8. Germline V gene sequence: CDR1 DFQATT, CDR2 SNEGSKA (reference sequence). This CDR3 region has 15 residues. The chain's CDR3 is CSARGIRGGLNEQFF. CDR3 sequence (DNA): TGCAGTGCTAGAGGAATTCGGGGGGGTCTCAATGAGCAGTTCTTC.

This chain connects TRBV9 to TRBJ1-4, with 7 bases fitting TRBD1. Unmatched junction bases numbered 6, after V lost 0 bases and J lost 7 bases. Germline CDR1 and CDR2: SGDLS and YYNGEE. There are 15 residues in the CDR3. CDR3 sequence: CASSVDQGGLEKLFF. The CDR3 DNA sequence: TGTGCCAGCAGCGTAGATCAGGGGGGACTTGAAAAACTGTTTTTT.